This TCR beta chain was recorded in a study of blood T cell repertoires in COVID-19. Living in 24 US areas, the participants were between 18 and 89 years of age. Before being deemed recovered, Cohort 3 donors had two negative PCRs, clearance, or symptom resolution. Germline trimming cut 4 bases from V and 8 bases from J; bases unmatched to any gene: 4. The CDR3 is 13 amino acids. Germline CDR1 SNHLY, CDR2 FYNNEI. Here immunoSEQ multiplex PCR was the method, and the copy in TCRdb shows in-frame clones only, minus some. The table has about 300,000 clones, around 86% seen once. This sequence joins TRBV2 and TRBJ1-2; 10 bases agree with TRBD1. Sequenced: PBMCs or T cells enriched from blood (not recorded which). This clonotype was obtained from a young man who had recovered from COVID-19. CDR3 loop: CASSGGTGEGYTF. The CDR3 DNA reads TGTGCCAGCAGTGGCGGGACAGGGGAAGGCTACACCTTC.